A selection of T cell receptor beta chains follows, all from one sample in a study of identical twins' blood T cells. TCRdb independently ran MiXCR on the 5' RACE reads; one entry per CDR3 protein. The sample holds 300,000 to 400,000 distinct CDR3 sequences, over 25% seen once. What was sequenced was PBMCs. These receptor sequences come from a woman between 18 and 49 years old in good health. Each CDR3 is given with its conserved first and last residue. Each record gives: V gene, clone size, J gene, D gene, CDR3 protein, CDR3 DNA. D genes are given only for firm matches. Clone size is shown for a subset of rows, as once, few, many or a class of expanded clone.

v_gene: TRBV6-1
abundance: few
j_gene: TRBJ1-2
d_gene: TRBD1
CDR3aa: CASSETWTGRNYGYTF
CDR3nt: TGTGCCAGCAGTGAAACATGGACAGGGAGGAACTATGGCTACACCTTC

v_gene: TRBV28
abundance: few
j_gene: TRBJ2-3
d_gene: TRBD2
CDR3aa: CASSSLSGGGDTQYF
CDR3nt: TGTGCCAGCAGCTCCCTTAGCGGGGGTGGAGATACGCAGTATTTT

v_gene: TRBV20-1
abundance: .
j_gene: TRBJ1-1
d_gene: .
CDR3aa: CSAGDGAGSRAEAFF
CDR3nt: TGCAGTGCTGGAGATGGTGCAGGGTCTAGGGCTGAAGCTTTCTTT

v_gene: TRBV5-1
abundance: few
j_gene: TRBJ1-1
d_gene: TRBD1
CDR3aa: CASSLQDRGLGTEAFF
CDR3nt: TGCGCCAGCAGCCTACAGGACAGGGGGCTGGGCACTGAAGCTTTCTTT

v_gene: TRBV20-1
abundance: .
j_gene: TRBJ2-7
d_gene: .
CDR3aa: CSALPGRGSYEQYF
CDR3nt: TGCAGTGCCCTACCGGGACGGGGGTCCTACGAGCAGTACTTC

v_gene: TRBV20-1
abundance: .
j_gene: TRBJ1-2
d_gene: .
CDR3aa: CSAIIRGLTGYTF
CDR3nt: TGCAGTGCTATTATCAGGGGATTGACCGGCTACACCTTC

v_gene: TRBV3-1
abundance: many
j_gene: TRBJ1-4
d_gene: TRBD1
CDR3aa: CASSQADQGELFF
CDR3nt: TGTGCCAGCAGCCAAGCCGACCAGGGGGAACTGTTTTTT

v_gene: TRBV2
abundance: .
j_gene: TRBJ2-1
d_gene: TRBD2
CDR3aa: CASLLGRLAGNEQFF
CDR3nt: TGTGCCAGCCTCCTGGGCAGGCTAGCGGGCAATGAGCAGTTCTTC

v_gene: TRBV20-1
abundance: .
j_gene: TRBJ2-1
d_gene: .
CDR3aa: CSAMTRGSYNEQFF
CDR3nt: TGCAGTGCCATGACTAGGGGGTCCTACAATGAGCAGTTCTTC

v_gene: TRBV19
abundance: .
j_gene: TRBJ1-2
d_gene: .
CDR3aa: CASTYQTDYGYTF
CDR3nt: TGTGCCAGTACTTATCAGACGGACTATGGCTACACCTTC

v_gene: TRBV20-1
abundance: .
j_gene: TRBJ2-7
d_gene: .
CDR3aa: CSAIPGTRSSYEQYF
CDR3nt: TGCAGTGCTATCCCTGGGACGAGAAGCTCCTACGAGCAGTACTTC

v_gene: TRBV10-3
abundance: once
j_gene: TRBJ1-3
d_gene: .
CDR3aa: CAISRQVGDTIYF
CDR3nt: TGTGCCATCAGCCGACAGGTTGGAGACACCATATATTTT

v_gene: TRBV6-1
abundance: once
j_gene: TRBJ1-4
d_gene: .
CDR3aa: CASSAGGEGEKLFF
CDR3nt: TGTGCCAGCAGCGCTGGGGGAGAGGGGGAAAAACTGTTTTTT

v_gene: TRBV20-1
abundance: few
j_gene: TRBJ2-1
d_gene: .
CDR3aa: CSARRTAYSYNEQFF
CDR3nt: TGCAGTGCTAGAAGGACTGCCTACTCCTACAATGAGCAGTTCTTC

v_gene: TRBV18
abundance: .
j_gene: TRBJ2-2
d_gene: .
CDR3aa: CASSPQRNTGELFF
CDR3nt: TGTGCCAGCTCACCCCAGCGGAACACCGGGGAGCTGTTTTTT

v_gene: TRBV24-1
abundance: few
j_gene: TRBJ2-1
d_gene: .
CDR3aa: CATSEGGLRGSYNEQFF
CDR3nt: TGTGCCACCAGTGAGGGGGGTTTGAGGGGGTCCTACAATGAGCAGTTCTTC

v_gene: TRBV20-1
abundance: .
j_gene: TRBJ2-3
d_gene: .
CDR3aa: CSAPLADTDTQYF
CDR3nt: TGCAGTGCCCCTTTAGCGGACACAGATACGCAGTATTTT

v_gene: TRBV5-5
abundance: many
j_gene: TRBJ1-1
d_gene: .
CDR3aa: CASSLLNTEAFF
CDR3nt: TGTGCCAGCAGCTTGTTGAACACTGAAGCTTTCTTT

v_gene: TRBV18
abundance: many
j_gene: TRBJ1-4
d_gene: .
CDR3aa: CASSRISDEKLFF
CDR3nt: TGTGCCAGCTCACGTATCAGTGATGAAAAACTGTTTTTT

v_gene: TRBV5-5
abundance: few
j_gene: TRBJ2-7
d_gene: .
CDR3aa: CASSPYRTGDSYEQYF
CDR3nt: TGTGCCAGCAGCCCGTATCGAACAGGCGATTCCTACGAGCAGTACTTC

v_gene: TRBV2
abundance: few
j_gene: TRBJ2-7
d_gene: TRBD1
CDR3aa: CASSEAQGTGFFEQYF
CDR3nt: TGTGCCAGCAGTGAGGCCCAGGGGACAGGGTTTTTCGAGCAGTACTTC

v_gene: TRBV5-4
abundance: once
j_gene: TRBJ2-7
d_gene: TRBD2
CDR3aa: CASSLSSGSIDEQYF
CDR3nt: TGTGCCAGCAGCTTGTCAAGCGGGAGTATCGACGAGCAGTACTTC

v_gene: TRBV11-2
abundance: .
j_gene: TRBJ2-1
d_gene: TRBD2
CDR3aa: CASSLTSGSSEQFF
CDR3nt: TGTGCCAGCAGCTTGACTAGCGGGAGTAGTGAGCAGTTCTTC

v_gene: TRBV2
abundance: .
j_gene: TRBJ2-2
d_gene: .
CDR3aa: CVSRAGGNTGELFF
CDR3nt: TGTGTCAGCAGAGCAGGCGGAAACACCGGGGAGCTGTTTTTT

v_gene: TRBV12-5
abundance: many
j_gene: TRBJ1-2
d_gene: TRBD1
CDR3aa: CASGLGQFYEGYTF
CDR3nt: TGTGCTAGTGGTCTGGGACAGTTCTACGAGGGCTACACCTTC

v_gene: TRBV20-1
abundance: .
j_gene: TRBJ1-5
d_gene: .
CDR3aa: CSARQGLSQPQHF
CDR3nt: TGCAGTGCTAGACAGGGTCTGAGCCAGCCCCAGCATTTT

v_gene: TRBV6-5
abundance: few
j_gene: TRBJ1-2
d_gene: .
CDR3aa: CASSYGGGTNYGYTF
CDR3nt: TGTGCCAGCAGTTACGGGGGGGGGACTAACTATGGCTACACCTTC

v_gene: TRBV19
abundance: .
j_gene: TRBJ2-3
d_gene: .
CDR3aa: CASAVILTDTQYF
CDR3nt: TGTGCCAGTGCGGTTATTCTGACAGATACGCAGTATTTT

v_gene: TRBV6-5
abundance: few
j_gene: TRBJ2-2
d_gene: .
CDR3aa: CASSYSIGTGELFF
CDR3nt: TGTGCCAGCAGTTACTCGATTGGAACCGGGGAGCTGTTTTTT

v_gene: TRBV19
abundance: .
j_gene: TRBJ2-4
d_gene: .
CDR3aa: CASSIVVTSLAKNIQYF
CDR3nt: TGTGCCAGTAGTATAGTGGTGACCTCCCTAGCCAAAAACATTCAGTACTTC

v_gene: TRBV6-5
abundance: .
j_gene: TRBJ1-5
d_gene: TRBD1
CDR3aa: CASSSRPGQGMGQPQHF
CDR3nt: TGTGCCAGCAGTTCGCGGCCTGGACAGGGAATGGGTCAGCCCCAGCATTTT

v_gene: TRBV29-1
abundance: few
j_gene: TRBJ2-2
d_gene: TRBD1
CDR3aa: CSVERQGADTGELFF
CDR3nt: TGCAGCGTCGAAAGACAGGGGGCGGACACCGGGGAGCTGTTTTTT

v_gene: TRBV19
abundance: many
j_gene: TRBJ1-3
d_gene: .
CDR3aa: CASSGTGTYSGNTIYF
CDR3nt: TGTGCCAGTAGTGGAACAGGCACCTACTCTGGAAACACCATATATTTT

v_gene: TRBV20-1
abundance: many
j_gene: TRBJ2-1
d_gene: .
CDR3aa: CSARTHNEQFF
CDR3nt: TGCAGTGCTCGGACCCACAATGAGCAGTTCTTC

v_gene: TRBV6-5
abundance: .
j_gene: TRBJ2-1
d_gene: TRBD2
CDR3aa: CASSRGGWSYNEQFF
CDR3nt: TGTGCCAGCAGTCGCGGGGGGTGGTCCTACAATGAGCAGTTCTTC

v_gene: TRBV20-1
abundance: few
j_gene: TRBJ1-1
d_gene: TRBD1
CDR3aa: CSARSPRQGNTEAFF
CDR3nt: TGCAGTGCTAGATCCCCTAGACAGGGGAACACTGAAGCTTTCTTT

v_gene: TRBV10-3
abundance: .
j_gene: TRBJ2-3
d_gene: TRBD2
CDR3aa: CAIRPTSGVSTDTQYF
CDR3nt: TGTGCCATCAGGCCGACTAGCGGGGTTTCCACAGATACGCAGTATTTT

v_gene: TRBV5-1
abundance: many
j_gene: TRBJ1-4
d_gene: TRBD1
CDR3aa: CASSISPTGGFTNEKLFF
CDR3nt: TGCGCCAGCAGCATCTCCCCTACAGGGGGTTTTACTAATGAAAAACTGTTTTTT

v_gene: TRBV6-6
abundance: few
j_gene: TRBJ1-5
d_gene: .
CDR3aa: CASSYSLDNQPQHF
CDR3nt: TGTGCCAGCAGTTACTCCCTGGACAATCAGCCCCAGCATTTT

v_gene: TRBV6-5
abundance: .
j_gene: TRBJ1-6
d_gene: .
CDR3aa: CASSYRPGAGDNSPLHF
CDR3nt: TGTGCCAGCAGTTACCGCCCGGGGGCGGGCGATAATTCACCCCTCCACTTT

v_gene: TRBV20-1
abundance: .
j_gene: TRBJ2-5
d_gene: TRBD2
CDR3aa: CSAAGTNTSWAQYF
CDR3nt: TGCAGTGCCGCCGGGACTAACACTTCTTGGGCCCAGTACTTC

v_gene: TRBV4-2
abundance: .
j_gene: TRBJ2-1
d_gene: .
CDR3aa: CASSQGLSSYNEQFF
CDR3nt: TGTGCCAGCAGCCAAGGTCTGAGCTCCTACAATGAGCAGTTCTTC

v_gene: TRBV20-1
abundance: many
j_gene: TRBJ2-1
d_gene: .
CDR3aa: CSAKDSSYNEQFF
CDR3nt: TGCAGTGCTAAGGATAGCTCCTACAATGAGCAGTTCTTC

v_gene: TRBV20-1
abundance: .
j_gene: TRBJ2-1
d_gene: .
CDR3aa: CSASREGNEQFF
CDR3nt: TGCAGTGCTAGTCGTGAGGGCAATGAGCAGTTCTTC

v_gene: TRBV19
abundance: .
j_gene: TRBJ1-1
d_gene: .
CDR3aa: CASSIDRYMNTEAFF
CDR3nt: TGTGCCAGTAGTATAGATCGCTACATGAACACTGAAGCTTTCTTT

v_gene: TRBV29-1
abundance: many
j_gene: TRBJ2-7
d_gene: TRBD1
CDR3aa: CSVATGGHQQYF
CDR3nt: TGCAGCGTTGCGACAGGGGGCCATCAGCAGTACTTC

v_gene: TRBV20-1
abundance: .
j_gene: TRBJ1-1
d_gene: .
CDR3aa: CSARDRIDRPEAFF
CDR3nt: TGCAGTGCTAGAGATAGAATTGACAGGCCAGAAGCTTTCTTT

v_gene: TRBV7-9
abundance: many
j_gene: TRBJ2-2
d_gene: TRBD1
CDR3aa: CASSSGQGNTGELFF
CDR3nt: TGTGCCAGCAGCTCTGGACAGGGAAATACCGGGGAGCTGTTTTTT

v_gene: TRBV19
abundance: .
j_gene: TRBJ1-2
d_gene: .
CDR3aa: CASNDGGHYGYTF
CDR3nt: TGTGCCAGTAACGACGGGGGCCACTATGGCTACACCTTC

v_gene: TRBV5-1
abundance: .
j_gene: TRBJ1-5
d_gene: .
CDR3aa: CASSSFSGRQPQHF
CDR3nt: TGCGCCAGCAGCTCGTTCTCGGGACGACAGCCCCAGCATTTT

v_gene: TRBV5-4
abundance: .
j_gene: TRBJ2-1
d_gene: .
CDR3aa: CASSFRPWDEQFF
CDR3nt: TGTGCCAGCAGCTTTAGGCCGTGGGATGAGCAGTTCTTC

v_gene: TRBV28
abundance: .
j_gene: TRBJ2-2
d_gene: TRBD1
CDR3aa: CASSPSRDRGWNPGELFF
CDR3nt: TGTGCCAGCAGCCCCTCCAGGGACAGGGGTTGGAATCCCGGGGAGCTGTTTTTT

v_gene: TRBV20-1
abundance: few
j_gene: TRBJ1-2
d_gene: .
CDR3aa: CSAWQGYGYTF
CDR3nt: TGCAGTGCTTGGCAGGGCTATGGCTACACCTTC

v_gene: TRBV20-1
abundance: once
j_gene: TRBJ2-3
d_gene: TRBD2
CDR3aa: CSAETSGKTDTQYF
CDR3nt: TGCAGTGCGGAGACTAGCGGGAAAACAGATACGCAGTATTTT